The T cell receptor beta chain described here comes from a study of T cell clonality in common variable immunodeficiency. Regarding the study as a whole: Compared with controls, CVID subjects had fewer shared TCRbeta clones. Fewer deletions and N-nucleotide insertions were reportedly seen in common variable immunodeficiency TCR beta sequences. Compared with healthy controls, CVID subjects showed increased TCRbeta clonality, mostly in about a third. The cause of increased CVID clonality remains unclear without subpopulation sequencing.

This CDR3 has 16 residues. Germline trimming cut 6 bases from V and 0 bases from J; bases unmatched to any gene: 9. The V gene's germline CDR1 is DFQATT and CDR2 SNEGSKA (reference sequence). This clone was recorded many times. Antigen specificity is unknown. The read stops 3 residues short of the end of the CDR3; the missing end is completed from the germline J gene. TCRdb's table, derived via immunoSEQ multiplex PCR, lists solely in-frame clones and lacks some. The repertoire yields around 33,000 clones, none seen only once; the top ten contain about 26%. CVID subjects were some 15 female and 25 to 35 male, aged 9 to 64.

The gene calls are TRBV20-1 and TRBJ2-4; 9 bases map to TRBD1. The sequencing sample was made of peripheral blood mononuclear cells. The receptor was isolated from a human donor with common variable immunodeficiency. The CDR3 region is CSATGTGMLAKNIQYF. Partial CDR3 DNA: TGCAGTGCAACCGGGACAGGGATGTTAGCCAAAAACATT.